This TCR beta chain was sequenced in a study of blood T cell repertoires in COVID-19 (dated by TCRdb to about 2020). Background on the whole study: Samples from collaborators originated in the United States, Italy and Spain and spanned both the acute and convalescent phases of COVID-19. The material from the prospective study consisted of cDNA or gDNA derived from T cells, B-cell-depleted T cells, or PBMCs. The dataset comprised deeply sampled blood TCRbeta repertoires from subjects exposed to, actively infected with, or recovered from COVID-19. The repertoires were released in a freely available public database intended as a resource for research on the immune response to SARS-CoV-2. The samples were drawn from the first 160 participants of the ongoing ImmuneRACE study and from roughly 1,300 subjects provided by 6 global collaborators. The sample metadata nearly always contained a de-identified subject ID, COVID-19 status, age in years and sex. Where available, HLA class I and class II types were obtained from metadata supplied by the sample provider rather than from assay-based typing.

Each collaborating institution followed its own protocols to collect whole blood in K2EDTA tubes. For TCRbeta analysis, collaborators shipped samples as frozen whole blood, isolated PBMCs, or DNA extracted from either of those sample types. The immunoSEQ Assay, a bias-controlled multiplex PCR, was used to amplify TCRbeta CDR3 regions from genomic DNA. The study's processing was this. The number of nucleated cells in each sample was estimated by amplification of reference gene primers within the assay. Sequence reads were collapsed and filtered to measure the absolute abundance of every unique TCRbeta CDR3 rearrangement. For each sample, productive Simpson clonality was calculated as the square root of Simpson's diversity index over productive rearrangements. TCRdb took this table from immuneACCESS and kept in-frame rearrangements with V and J called. Such tables lack part of the clones; where checked against another copy, unresolved V genes explain under half of the gap, and the rest is unexplained. Clone size and the V and J calls come from that table; the DNA yielded D and trimming. The sample yields around 700,000 clones; 70% to 90% were counted once. The biggest ten clones account for 0.2% to 0.3% of the sample.

About this clone: This clone's antigen is unknown. Per-base quality was not reported, and no clone a single base away is much larger than it.

Results the study describes overall, beyond this receptor: How much clinical and demographic metadata was included differed by source and by participant, and the metadata was provided uncurated.

Sample: peripheral blood. This receptor was identified in a woman between 18 and 29 years old with acute or convalescent COVID-19.

The nucleotide sequence is TGCAGCGTTGAGAGGCAGGACACTAACTATGGCTACACCTTC. Translated, this is CSVERQDTNYGYTF. The chain is encoded by TRBV29-1 joined to TRBJ1-2; TRBD1 could be the D gene, as 5 bases match. V was cut back by 3 bases and J by 0 bases, leaving a gap of 11 bases between them. The germline V gene yields SQVTM for CDR1 and ANQGSEA for CDR2. CDR3 length: 14 amino acids, cysteine to phenylalanine. The only DNA kept is the CDR3, 42 bases in frame from the first base.